The T cell receptor beta chain under discussion was sequenced for a study of blood T cell repertoires in COVID-19. Study-wide context: COVID-19 samples from acute and convalescent phases originated in the United States, Italy and Spain. In each case, the material was cDNA or gDNA derived from T cells, B-cell-depleted T cells, or PBMCs.

There are a few counts of this clone. The CDR3 totals 17 residues. Trimming cost V 6 bases and J 12 bases; bases outside gene matches: 23. In germline, CDR1 is MNHEY, CDR2 SVGEGT. Original processing methods: Amplification of reference gene primers was used by the study to estimate nucleated cell counts. Data came from immunoSEQ multiplex PCR; TCRdb stores just in-frame clones and leaves some out. V and J calls and clone size are as listed in that table; D and trimming were resolved from the DNA. Among roughly 250,000 clones listed, about 86% were seen once. The chain joins TRBV6-2 or TRBV6-3 to TRBJ2-7, with 10 bases identical to TRBD1. Sample: peripheral blood. The clonotype comes from a woman aged 55-69 years with active or convalescent COVID-19. The DNA for the CDR3 is TGTGCCAGCAGCACCGGGACAGGGGAATTCCCCCGGGTATTCCTGTACTTC. Amino acid sequence: CASSTGTGEFPRVFLYF.